Listed here are 14 T cell receptor beta chains from one sample, sequenced in a study of cytomegalovirus exposure and HLA in healthy donors. The PCR employed 60 Vbeta primers together with 13 Jbeta primers. Only in-frame clones appear in the TCRdb table, and some are missing; sequencing was by immunoSEQ multiplex PCR. The sample has some 180,000 clones; 65% to 85% are singletons. Sequenced sample: PBMCs. All receptors come from a female donor in good health and CMV-seronegative.

The chain joins TRBV11-3 to TRBJ2-7; 13 bases are shared with TRBD2. Germline loops: CDR1 SGHNT, CDR2 YENEEA. The CDR3 has 18 amino acids. Trimming at V came to 5 bases and at J to 3 bases, leaving 13 bases not matched to a gene. CDR3 DNA sequence: TGTGCCAGCAGCCTCGGACTAGCGGGGGTCCCAGAACGCTACGAGCAGTACTTC. As protein: CASSLGLAGVPERYEQYF. Filled out from reference TRBV11-3 and TRBJ2-7, the complete variable domain reads EAGVVQSPRYKIIEKKQPVAFWCNPISGHNTLYWYLQNLGQGPELLIRYENEEAVDDSQLPKDRFSAERLKGVDSTLKIQPAELGDSAVYLCASSLGLAGVPERYEQYFGPGTRLTVT.

As regards this clone: One end of the junction does not line up with germline, which may come from a read error. The V call is TRBV7-9, the J call TRBJ2-5; 9 nucleotides match TRBD1. The end of the DNA fits TRBJ2-7 better, so the J call may be wrong. Per the germline V gene, CDR1 is SEHNR and CDR2 is FQNEAQ (reference sequence). This CDR3 contains 14 residues. The chain's CDR3 is CAAYEGQGSNEQYF. The CDR3 DNA reads TGTGCCGCCTACGAGGGACAGGGCTCCAACGAGCAGTACTTC.

V usage is TRBV21-1 and J usage is TRBJ2-7; TRBD1 is taken as the D call from the table, unchecked against the DNA. TRBV21-1 is flagged as a pseudogene. The CDR3 runs 16 residues. The DNA for the CDR3 is TGTGCCAGCAGCAAAGGAGTCAGGGGCTTCCCTTACGAGCAGTACTTC. It specifies CASSKGVRGFPYEQYF.

V and J are TRBV2 and TRBJ2-3, with a tentative D call TRBD1 (6 bases). The CDR3 spans 14 residues. V was cut by 6 bases and J by 4 bases, with 14 bases left in between. The germline V gene encodes CDR1 SNHLY and CDR2 FYNNEI. The DNA of the CDR3 is TGTGCCAGCAGCGAACAACAGGGAGCAGATACGCAGTATTTT. It translates to CASSEQQGADTQYF.

V is TRBV5-4 and J is TRBJ2-7; D gene unclear. V dropped 3 bases and J dropped 5 bases, with 9 bases sitting between them. CDR3 size: 12 residues. The germline V gene has CDR1 SGHNT and CDR2 YYREEE (reference sequence). The CDR3 loop reads CASSSTGNEQYF. Written as DNA, the CDR3 is TGTGCCAGCAGCTCCACTGGTAACGAGCAGTACTTC.

As regards this clone: At one end the junction does not follow the germline gene, possibly because of a read error. Other DNA sequences of this sample code for an identical CDR3. This chain connects TRBV6-6 to TRBJ1-6; TRBD1 agrees at 8 bases. Per the germline V gene, CDR1 is MNHNY and CDR2 is SVGAGI (reference sequence). There are 14 residues in the CDR3. As DNA, the CDR3 is TGTGCCAGCACGTGGACAGGGAGCAATTCGCCCCTCCACTTT. This gives the protein CASTWTGSNSPLHF.

The chain employs TRBV28 and TRBJ2-1; TRBD2 agrees at 8 bases. Germline assignment: CDR1 MDHEN and CDR2 SYDVKM. The CDR3 has 17 amino acids. V lost 3 bases and J lost 4; bases outside the gene matches: 11. The CDR3 is CASSFLTSDQLYNEQFF. The CDR3 nucleotides are TGTGCCAGCAGTTTCTTGACTAGCGACCAGCTGTACAATGAGCAGTTCTTC.

The V gene is TRBV18, the J gene TRBJ2-5; perhaps TRBD1 as D (6 bases). V gave up 3 bases and J gave up 1 base, with 15 bases separating them. Germline CDR1 and CDR2: KGHSH and LQKENI. CDR3 length equals 16 residues. CDR3 in DNA: TGTGCCAGCTCACCTCTTCCACAGGGTTTCCAAGAGACCCAGTACTTC. This translates into CASSPLPQGFQETQYF.

This clone has more than one count but fewer than ten. The chain is built from TRBV5-1 and TRBJ2-5; 13 bases match TRBD2. The CDR3 runs 15 residues. The germline V gene has CDR1 SGHRS and CDR2 YFSETQ. The V gene end was trimmed by 3 bases and the J gene end by 2 bases; junction bases not matched to a gene: 1. The CDR3 nucleotides are TGCGCCAGCAGCTGGGGACTAGCGGGACAAGAGACCCAGTACTTC. This encodes CASSWGLAGQETQYF.

V gene TRBV30 combines with J gene TRBJ1-5; possibly TRBD1 for D (5 bases). Trimming pared 2 bases from V and 7 bases from J, leaving 15 bases between. The CDR3 has 14 residues. The germline CDR1 and CDR2 sequences are GTSNPN and SVGIG (reference sequence). The DNA for the CDR3 is TGTGCCTGGAGTATAGGGCAGGGTGAACAGCCCCAGCATTTT. Encoded protein: CAWSIGQGEQPQHF.

V is TRBV30 and J is TRBJ2-1, with D unresolved. CDR1 is GTSNPN and CDR2 is SVGIG in the germline V gene (reference sequence). V was clipped by 2 bases and J by 10 bases, with 6 bases between them. CDR3 length: 10 residues. The CDR3 nucleotides are TGTGCCTGGAGTTCTAGGGAGCAGTTCTTC. Translating it yields CAWSSREQFF.

V usage is TRBV6-1 and J usage is TRBJ2-1, with 7 positions matching TRBD1. This CDR3 has 15 amino acids. V shed 7 bases, J shed 3 bases, and the junction held 9 bases outside the gene matches. The germline V gene encodes CDR1 MNHNS and CDR2 SASEGT. CDR3 DNA: TGTGCCAGCAACAAACAGGGGCCCCTCTACAATGAGCAGTTCTTC. Translation gives CASNKQGPLYNEQFF.

V is TRBV21-1 and J is TRBJ1-2; the table's TRBD1 call for D was not verified on the DNA. TRBV21-1 is termed a pseudogene. This CDR3 has 15 residues. This chain's CDR3 is CASSKTGIANYGYTF. The CDR3 DNA follows: TGTGCCAGCAGCAAGACAGGGATCGCTAACTATGGCTACACCTTC.

This clone showed up just once. The chain is built from TRBV7-3 and TRBJ2-7; D perhaps matches TRBD1 (7 bases). Looked up from germline, CDR1 is SGHTA and CDR2 is FQGTGA. Between the trimmed V and J ends, which lost 1 base and 3 bases, there was a span of 13 bases. The CDR3 is made up of 15 amino acids. CDR3 in DNA: TGTGCCAGCAGCTTAATTGGAGGGGGCATCTACGAGCAGTACTTC. As protein: CASSLIGGGIYEQYF.